These T cell receptor beta chains were read from a single sample in a study of type 1 regulatory T cells. TCRdb fed the reads into MiXCR, producing one record per CDR3 protein. The table includes tens of thousands of distinct CDR3 sequences, 10% to 15% detected once. No cognate antigen is known for these TCRs. The sequenced sample was cultured non-Tr1 T cells, either the whole culture or a sorted T cell fraction (not recorded which). The receptors stem from a human donor in good health. The conserved cysteine and the conserved F or W are not part of the CDR3 here. Fields, in order: V gene, J gene, CDR3 protein.

V gene: TRBV9
J gene: TRBJ2-4
CDR3 protein: ASSVDPTSGIKNTQY

V gene: TRBV3-1
J gene: TRBJ2-1
CDR3 protein: ASSQDLGTRANNEQF

V gene: TRBV28
J gene: TRBJ1-6
CDR3 protein: ASSRTGESSPLH

V gene: TRBV5-5
J gene: TRBJ1-1
CDR3 protein: ASSARGHNTEAF

V gene: TRBV5-1
J gene: TRBJ1-2
CDR3 protein: ASSLAAVIDGYT

V gene: TRBV9
J gene: TRBJ2-5
CDR3 protein: ASSALGGEVETQY

V gene: TRBV7-2
J gene: TRBJ2-1
CDR3 protein: ASSSSSGSVNEQF

V gene: TRBV29-1
J gene: TRBJ2-5
CDR3 protein: SVIVETQY

V gene: TRBV12-3/TRBV12-4
J gene: TRBJ1-5
CDR3 protein: ASSGTADQPQH

V gene: TRBV20-1
J gene: TRBJ2-3
CDR3 protein: SDSDRGPDTQY

V gene: TRBV7-3
J gene: TRBJ1-1
CDR3 protein: ASSEVQGSGAF

V gene: TRBV20-1
J gene: TRBJ2-2
CDR3 protein: SAERQENTGELF

V gene: TRBV28
J gene: TRBJ2-7
CDR3 protein: ASSRGTYEQY

V gene: TRBV30
J gene: TRBJ2-1
CDR3 protein: AWSNGQGPYNEQF

V gene: TRBV20-1
J gene: TRBJ2-7
CDR3 protein: SGGLVYEQY

V gene: TRBV28
J gene: TRBJ2-7
CDR3 protein: ASREGTYVQY

V gene: TRBV5-1
J gene: TRBJ2-1
CDR3 protein: ASSSELVNEQF

V gene: TRBV19
J gene: TRBJ1-4
CDR3 protein: ASSQGRGEKLF